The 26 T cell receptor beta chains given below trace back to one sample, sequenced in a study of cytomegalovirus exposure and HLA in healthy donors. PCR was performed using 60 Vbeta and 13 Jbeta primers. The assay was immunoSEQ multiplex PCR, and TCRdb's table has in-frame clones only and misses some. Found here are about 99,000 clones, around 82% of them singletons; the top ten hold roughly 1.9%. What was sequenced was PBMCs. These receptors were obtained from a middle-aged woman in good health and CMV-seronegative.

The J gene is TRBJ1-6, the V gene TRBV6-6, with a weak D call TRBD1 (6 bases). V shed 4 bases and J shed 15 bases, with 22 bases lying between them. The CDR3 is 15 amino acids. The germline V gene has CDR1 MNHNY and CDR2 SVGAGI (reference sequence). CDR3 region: CASSFHSPGGGLLHF. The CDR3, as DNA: TGTGCCAGCAGTTTTCACTCGCCTGGGGGCGGTCTCCTCCACTTT.

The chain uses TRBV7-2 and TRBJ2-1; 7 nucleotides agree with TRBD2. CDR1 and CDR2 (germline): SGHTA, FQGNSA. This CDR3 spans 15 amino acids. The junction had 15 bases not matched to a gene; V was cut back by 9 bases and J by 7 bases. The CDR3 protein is CASQRGVSARNEQFF. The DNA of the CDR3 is TGTGCCAGTCAACGGGGGGTATCAGCCAGGAATGAGCAGTTCTTC.

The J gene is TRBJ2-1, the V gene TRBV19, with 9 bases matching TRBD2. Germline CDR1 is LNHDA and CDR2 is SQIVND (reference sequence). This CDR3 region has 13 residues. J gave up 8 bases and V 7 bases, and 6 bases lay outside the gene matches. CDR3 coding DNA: TGTGCCAGTAAAGGCGGGAGGGGGGATGAGCAGTTCTTC. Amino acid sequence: CASKGGRGDEQFF.

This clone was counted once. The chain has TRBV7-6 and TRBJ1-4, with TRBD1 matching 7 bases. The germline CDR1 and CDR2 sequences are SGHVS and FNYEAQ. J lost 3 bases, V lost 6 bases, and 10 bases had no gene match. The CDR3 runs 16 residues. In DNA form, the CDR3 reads TGTGCCAGCAGGCCAGGCCAGGGGGTAGCTAATGAAAAACTGTTTTTT. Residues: CASRPGQGVANEKLFF.

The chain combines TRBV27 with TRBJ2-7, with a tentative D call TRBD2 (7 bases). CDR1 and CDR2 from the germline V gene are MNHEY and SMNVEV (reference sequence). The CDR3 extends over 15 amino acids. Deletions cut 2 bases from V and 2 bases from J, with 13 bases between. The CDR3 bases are TGTGCCAGCAGTTTAGGGGGCGGGAGTACCTACGAGCAGTACTTC. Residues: CASSLGGGSTYEQYF.

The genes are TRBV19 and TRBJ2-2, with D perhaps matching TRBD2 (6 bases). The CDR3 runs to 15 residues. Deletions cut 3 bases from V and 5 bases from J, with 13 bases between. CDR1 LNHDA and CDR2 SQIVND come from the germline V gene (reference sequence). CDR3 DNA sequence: TGTGCCAGTAGTATCAACTCGGGAGAAACCGGGGAGCTGTTTTTT. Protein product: CASSINSGETGELFF.

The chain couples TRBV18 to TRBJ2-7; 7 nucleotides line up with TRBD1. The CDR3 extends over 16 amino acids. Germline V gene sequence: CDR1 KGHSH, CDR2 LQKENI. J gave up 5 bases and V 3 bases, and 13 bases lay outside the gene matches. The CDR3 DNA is TGTGCCAGCTCACCCCTCGACAGGGCCAGCGCTAACGAGCAGTACTTC. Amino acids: CASSPLDRASANEQYF.

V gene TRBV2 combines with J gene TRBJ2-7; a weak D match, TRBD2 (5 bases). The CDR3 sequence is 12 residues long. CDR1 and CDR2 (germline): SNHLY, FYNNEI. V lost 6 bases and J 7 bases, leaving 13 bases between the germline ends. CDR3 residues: CASSAIRGEQYF. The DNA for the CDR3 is TGTGCCAGCAGCGCCATTCGGGGAGAGCAGTACTTC. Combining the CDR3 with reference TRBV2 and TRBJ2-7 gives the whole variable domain EPEVTQTPSHQVTQMGQEVILRCVPISNHLYFYWYRQILGQKVEFLVSFYNNEISEKSEIFDDQFSVERPDGSNFTLKIRSTKLEDSAMYFCASSAIRGEQYFGPGTRLTVT.

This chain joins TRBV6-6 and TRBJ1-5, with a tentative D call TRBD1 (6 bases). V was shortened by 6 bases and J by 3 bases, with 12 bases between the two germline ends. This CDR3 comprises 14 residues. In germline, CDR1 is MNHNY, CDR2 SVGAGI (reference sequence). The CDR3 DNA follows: TGTGCCAGCAGACTCCGACAGGCCAATCAGCCCCAGCATTTT. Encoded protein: CASRLRQANQPQHF.

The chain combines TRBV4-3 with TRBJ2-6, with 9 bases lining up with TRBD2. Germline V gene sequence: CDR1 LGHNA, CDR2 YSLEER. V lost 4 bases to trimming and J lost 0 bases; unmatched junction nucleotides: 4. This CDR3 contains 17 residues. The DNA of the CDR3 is TGCGCCAGCAGCCCCGGGACTAGCAGCTCTGGGGCCAACGTCCTGACTTTC. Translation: CASSPGTSSSGANVLTF.

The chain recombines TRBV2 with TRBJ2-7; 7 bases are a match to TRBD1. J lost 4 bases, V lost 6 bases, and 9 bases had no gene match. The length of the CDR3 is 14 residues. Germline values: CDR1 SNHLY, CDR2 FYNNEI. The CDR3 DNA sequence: TGTGCCAGCAGAGCGCAGGGGGTCCAGTACGAGCAGTACTTC. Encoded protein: CASRAQGVQYEQYF.

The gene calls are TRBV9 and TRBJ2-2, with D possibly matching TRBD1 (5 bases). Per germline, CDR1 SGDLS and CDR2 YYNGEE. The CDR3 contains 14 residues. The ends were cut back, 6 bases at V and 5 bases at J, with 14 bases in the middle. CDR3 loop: CASKTQATTGELFF. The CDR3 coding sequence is TGTGCCAGCAAAACACAGGCTACAACCGGGGAGCTGTTTTTT. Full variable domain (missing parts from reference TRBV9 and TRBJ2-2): DSGVTQTPKHLITATGQRVTLRCSPRSGDLSVYWYQQSLDQGLQFLIQYYNGEERAKGNILERFSAQQFPDLHSELNLSSLELGDSALYFCASKTQATTGELFFGEGSRLTVL.

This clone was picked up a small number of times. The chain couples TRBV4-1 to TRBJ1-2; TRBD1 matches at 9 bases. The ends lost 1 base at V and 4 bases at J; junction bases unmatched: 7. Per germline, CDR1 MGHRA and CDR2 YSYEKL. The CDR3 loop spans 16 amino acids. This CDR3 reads CASSQAPRQGVYGYTF. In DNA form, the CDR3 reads TGCGCCAGCAGCCAAGCCCCCCGACAGGGGGTCTATGGCTACACCTTC.

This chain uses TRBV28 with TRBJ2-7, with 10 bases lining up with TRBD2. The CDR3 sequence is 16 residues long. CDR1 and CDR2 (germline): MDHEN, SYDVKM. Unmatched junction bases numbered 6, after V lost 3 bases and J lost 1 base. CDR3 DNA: TGTGCCAGCAGTTTCGTTTCAGCGGGAGGGTCCTACGAGCAGTACTTC. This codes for CASSFVSAGGSYEQYF. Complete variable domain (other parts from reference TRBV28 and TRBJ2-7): DVKVTQSSRYLVKRTGEKVFLECVQDMDHENMFWYRQDPGLGLRLIYFSYDVKMKEKGDIPEGYSVSREKKERFSLILESASTNQTSMYLCASSFVSAGGSYEQYFGPGTRLTVT.

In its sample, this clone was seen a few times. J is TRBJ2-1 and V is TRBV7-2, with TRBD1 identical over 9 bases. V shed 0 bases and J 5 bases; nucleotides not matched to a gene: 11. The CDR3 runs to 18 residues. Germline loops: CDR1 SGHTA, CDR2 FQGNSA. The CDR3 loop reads CASSLAPPRQGDNNEQFF. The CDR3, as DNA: TGTGCCAGCAGCTTAGCACCCCCAAGACAGGGGGATAACAATGAGCAGTTCTTC.

The CDR3 loop is CASSHDGQHTDTQYF. The DNA of the CDR3 is TGCGCCAGCAGCCACGACGGACAGCACACAGATACGCAGTATTTT. V usage is TRBV4-3 and J usage is TRBJ2-3; tentatively, D is TRBD1 (6 bases). This CDR3 has 15 residues. Between the trimmed V and J ends, which lost 3 bases and 2 bases, there was a span of 12 bases. The V gene's germline CDR1 is LGHNA and CDR2 YSLEER.

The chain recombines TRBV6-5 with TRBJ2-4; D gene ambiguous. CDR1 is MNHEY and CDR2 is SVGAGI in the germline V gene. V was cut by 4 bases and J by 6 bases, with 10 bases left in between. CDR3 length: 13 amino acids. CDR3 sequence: CASSFRGANIQYF. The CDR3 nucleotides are TGTGCCAGCAGTTTTAGAGGAGCAAACATTCAGTACTTC.

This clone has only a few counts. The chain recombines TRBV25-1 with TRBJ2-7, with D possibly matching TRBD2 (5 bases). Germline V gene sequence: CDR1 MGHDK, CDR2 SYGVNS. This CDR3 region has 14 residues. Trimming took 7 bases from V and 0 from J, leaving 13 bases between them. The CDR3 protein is CASTPSGISYEQYF. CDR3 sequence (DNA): TGTGCCAGCACCCCCTCCGGGATCTCCTACGAGCAGTACTTC.

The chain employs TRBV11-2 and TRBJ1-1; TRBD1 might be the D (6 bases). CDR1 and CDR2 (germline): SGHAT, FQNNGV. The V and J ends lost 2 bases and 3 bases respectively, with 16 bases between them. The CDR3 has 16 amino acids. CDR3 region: CASSLLPGGLDTEAFF. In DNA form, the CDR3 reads TGTGCCAGCAGCTTACTTCCGGGGGGCTTGGACACTGAAGCTTTCTTT.

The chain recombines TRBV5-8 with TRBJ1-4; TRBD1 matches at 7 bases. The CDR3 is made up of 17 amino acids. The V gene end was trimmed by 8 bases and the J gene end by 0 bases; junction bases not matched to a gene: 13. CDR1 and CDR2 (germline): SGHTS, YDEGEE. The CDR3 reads CASLLPGQYATNEKLFF. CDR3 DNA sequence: TGTGCCAGTTTACTCCCGGGACAGTATGCAACTAATGAAAAACTGTTTTTT.

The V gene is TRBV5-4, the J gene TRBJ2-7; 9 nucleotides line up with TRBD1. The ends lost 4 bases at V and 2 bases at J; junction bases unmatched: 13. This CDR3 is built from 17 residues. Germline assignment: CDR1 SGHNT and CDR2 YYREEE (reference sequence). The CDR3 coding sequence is TGTGCCAGCAGCGGAAACCAAAACGGGACAGGGACCTACGAGCAGTACTTC. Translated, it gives CASSGNQNGTGTYEQYF.

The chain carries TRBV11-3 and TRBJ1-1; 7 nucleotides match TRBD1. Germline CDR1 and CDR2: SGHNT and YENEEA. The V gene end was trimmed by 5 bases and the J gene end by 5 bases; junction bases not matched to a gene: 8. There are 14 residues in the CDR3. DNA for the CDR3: TGTGCCAGCAGCCCACCACCAGGGGGAACTGAAGCTTTCTTT. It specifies CASSPPPGGTEAFF.

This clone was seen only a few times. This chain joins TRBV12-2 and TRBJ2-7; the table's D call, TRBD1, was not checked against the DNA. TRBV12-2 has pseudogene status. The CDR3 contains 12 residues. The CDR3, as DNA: TGTGCAAGTCGGGACAGAACCTACGAGCAGTACTTC. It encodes CASRDRTYEQYF.

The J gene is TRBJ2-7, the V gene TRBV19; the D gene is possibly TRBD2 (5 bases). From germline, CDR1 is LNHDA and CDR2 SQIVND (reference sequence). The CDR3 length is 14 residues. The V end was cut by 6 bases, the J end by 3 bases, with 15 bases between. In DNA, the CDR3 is TGTGCCAGTAGCAATGGTGGCGGGCTCTACGAGCAGTACTTC. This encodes CASSNGGGLYEQYF.

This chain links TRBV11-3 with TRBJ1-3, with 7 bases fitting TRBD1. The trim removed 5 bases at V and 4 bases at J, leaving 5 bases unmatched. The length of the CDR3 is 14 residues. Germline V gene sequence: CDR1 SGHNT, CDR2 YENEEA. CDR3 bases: TGTGCCAGCAGCGGAACAGGGGCGGGAAACACCATATATTTT. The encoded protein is CASSGTGAGNTIYF.

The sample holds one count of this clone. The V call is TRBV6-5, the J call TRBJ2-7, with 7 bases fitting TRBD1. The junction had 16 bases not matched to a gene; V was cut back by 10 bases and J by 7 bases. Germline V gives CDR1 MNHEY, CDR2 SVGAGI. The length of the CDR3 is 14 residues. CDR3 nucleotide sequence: TGTGCCACCTCCTCCGGGACAGAGCTCTTAGAGCAGTACTTC. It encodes CATSSGTELLEQYF.